The source of this T cell receptor (beta chain) is a study of blood T cell repertoires in COVID-19. Study-wide background: Acute-phase and convalescent COVID-19 samples originated in the United States, Italy and Spain.

Generated by immunoSEQ multiplex PCR, the TCRdb table keeps only in-frame clones and is missing some. The sample lists roughly 380,000 clones; about 90% were seen once. Across about two dozen US areas, participants ranged in age from roughly 18 to 95 years. The sequence came from a man aged 25-45 years who had recovered from COVID-19. Sequencing used PBMCs or T cells enriched from blood (not recorded which).

In nucleotides, the CDR3 is TGTGCCAGCAGACTAGCGGGGGGGTTCCAAGAGACCCAGTACTTC. Residues: CASRLAGGFQETQYF. The chain joins TRBV6-5 to TRBJ2-5; 13 positions agree with TRBD2. V shed 6 bases, J shed 1 base, and the junction held 2 bases outside the gene matches. The CDR3 runs to 15 residues. The germline V gene has CDR1 MNHEY and CDR2 SVGAGI.